This TCR beta chain emerged from a study of a mutant IDH1 vaccine in newly diagnosed glioma. As to time point: week 35, safety follow-up. What each vaccine dose contained was 300 ug of mutant IDH1 20-mer peptide, accompanied by topical imiquimod. Eight vaccinations reached patients in weeks 1, 3, 5, 7, 11, 15, 19 and 23. Measured with immunoSEQ multiplex PCR; TCRdb has only the in-frame clones, and not every one. The repertoire consists of around 31,000 clones, with more than 65% occurring once and the leading ten covering roughly 15%. As for this clone: No antigen is known for it.

Study findings and constraints: Pseudoprogression seemed unlinked to shifts in top peripheral T cell clonotypes.

The material sequenced was PBMCs, taken from a glioma patient whose treatment included an IDH1 peptide vaccine. The receptor was isolated from a young man with glioma.

Here the CDR3 DNA reads TGTGCCAGCAGCGACAGGGGGAATACGCAGTATTTT. Protein product: CASSDRGNTQYF. This chain links TRBV7-9 with TRBJ2-3; 9 nucleotides align to TRBD1. V was clipped by 5 bases and J by 7 bases; unmatched bases: 1. The CDR3 has 12 residues. Germline assignment: CDR1 SEHNR and CDR2 FQNEAQ (reference sequence).